This T cell receptor beta chain was found in a study of post-analysis software for immune sequencing data. In the study overall: The courses of disease that were included comprised relapsing-remitting, secondary progressive and progressive-relapsing multiple sclerosis.

The V gene lost 7 bases and the J gene lost 2 bases, with 10 bases spanning the gap. Per germline, CDR1 WSHSY and CDR2 SAAADI. The CDR3 is 13 residues long. This clonotype was picked up a small number of times. Its antigen remains unknown. General observations from the study: Under the F measure, samples that were prepared in one batch clustered strongly together. Five TRBV segments occurring more often in patients than controls included TRBV5-6, TRBV5-1 and TRBV20-1.

The library was made from cDNA and included unique molecular identifiers. It was from roughly 1 to 10 million T cells that some 500,000 cDNA molecules came. Using its own MiXCR run on the PCR reads, TCRdb lists one record per CDR3 protein. The data hold approximately 570,000 distinct CDR3 sequences, with about 44% observed a single time. Source material: blood. The chain links TRBV10-2 to TRBJ2-3; D ambiguous. This sequence originates from a girl aged 5-17 years with multiple sclerosis. The CDR3 DNA is TGCGCCAGCACCCCGGCCAACACAGATACGCAGTATTTT. It encodes CASTPANTDTQYF.